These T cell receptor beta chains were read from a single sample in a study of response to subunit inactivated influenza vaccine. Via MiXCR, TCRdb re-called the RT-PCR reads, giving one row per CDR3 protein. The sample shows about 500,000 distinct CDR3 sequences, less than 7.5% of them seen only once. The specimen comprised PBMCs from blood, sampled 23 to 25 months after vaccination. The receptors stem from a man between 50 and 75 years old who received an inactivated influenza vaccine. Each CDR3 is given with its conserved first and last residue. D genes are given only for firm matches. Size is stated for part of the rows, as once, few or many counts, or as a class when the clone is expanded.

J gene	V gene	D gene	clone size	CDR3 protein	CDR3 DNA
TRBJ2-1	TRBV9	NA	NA	CASSARGGSAYNEQFF	TGTGCCAGCAGCGCTAGGGGCGGGTCCGCCTACAATGAGCAGTTCTTC
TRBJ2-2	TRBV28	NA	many	CASRGARTIPAGELFF	TGTGCCAGCAGAGGGGCGCGGACAATTCCCGCCGGGGAGCTGTTTTTT
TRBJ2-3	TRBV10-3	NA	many	CAISEGTLSTDTQYF	TGTGCCATCAGTGAGGGGACACTAAGCACAGATACGCAGTATTTT
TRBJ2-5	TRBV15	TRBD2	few	CATSRDWTSYQETQYF	TGTGCCACCAGCAGAGACTGGACTAGCTACCAAGAGACCCAGTACTTC
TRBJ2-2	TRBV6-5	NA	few	CASRYGLGDTGELFF	TGTGCCAGCAGATACGGTTTGGGGGACACCGGGGAGCTGTTTTTT
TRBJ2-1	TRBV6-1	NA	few	CASRPASSYNEQFF	TGTGCCAGCCGGCCGGCTAGCAGCTACAATGAGCAGTTCTTC
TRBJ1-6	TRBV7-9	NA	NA	CASSLNPSSYNSPLHF	TGTGCCAGCAGCTTAAACCCAAGCTCCTATAATTCACCCCTCCACTTT
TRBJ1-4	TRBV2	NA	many	CASSEAGPRGEKLFF	TGTGCCAGCAGTGAAGCGGGACCCCGGGGTGAAAAACTGTTTTTT
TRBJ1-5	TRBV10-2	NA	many	CASSPGANQPQHF	TGCGCCAGCAGTCCAGGGGCGAATCAGCCCCAGCATTTT
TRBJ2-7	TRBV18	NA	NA	CASEGGEFYEQYF	TGTGCCAGCGAGGGGGGAGAATTCTACGAGCAGTACTTC
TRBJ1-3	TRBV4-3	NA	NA	CASSQGRAAGNTIYF	TGCGCCAGCAGCCAAGGACGGGCGGCTGGAAACACCATATATTTT
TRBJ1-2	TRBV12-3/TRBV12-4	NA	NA	CASSSSTNYGYTF	TGTGCCAGCAGTTCCAGCACTAACTATGGCTACACCTTC
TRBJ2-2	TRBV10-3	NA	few	CAIRGTENTGELFF	TGTGCCATCAGAGGGACGGAAAACACCGGGGAGCTGTTTTTT
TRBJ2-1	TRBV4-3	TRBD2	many	CASSLSGRARYEQFF	TGCGCCAGCAGCCTCAGCGGGAGGGCCAGGTATGAGCAGTTCTTC
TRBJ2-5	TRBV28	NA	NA	CASRLFRGLETQYF	TGTGCCAGCAGACTATTTCGGGGTCTGGAGACCCAGTACTTC
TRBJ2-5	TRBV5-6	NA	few	CASSWGNEAQTQYF	TGTGCCAGCAGCTGGGGTAACGAGGCCCAGACCCAGTACTTC